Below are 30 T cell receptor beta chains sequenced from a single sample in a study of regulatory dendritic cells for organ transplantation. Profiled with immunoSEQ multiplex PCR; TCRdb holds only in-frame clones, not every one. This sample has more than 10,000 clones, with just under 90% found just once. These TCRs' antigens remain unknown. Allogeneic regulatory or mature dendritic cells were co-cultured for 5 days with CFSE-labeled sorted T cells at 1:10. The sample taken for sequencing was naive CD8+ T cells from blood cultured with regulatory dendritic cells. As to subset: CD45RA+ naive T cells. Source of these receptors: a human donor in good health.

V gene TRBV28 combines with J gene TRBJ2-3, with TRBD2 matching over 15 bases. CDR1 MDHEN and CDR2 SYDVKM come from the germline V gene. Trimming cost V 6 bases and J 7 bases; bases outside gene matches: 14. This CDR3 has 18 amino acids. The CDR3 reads CASSRGTSGRNIPYTQYF. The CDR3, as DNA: TGTGCCAGCAGCCGAGGGACTAGCGGGAGGAATATACCATATACGCAGTATTTT.

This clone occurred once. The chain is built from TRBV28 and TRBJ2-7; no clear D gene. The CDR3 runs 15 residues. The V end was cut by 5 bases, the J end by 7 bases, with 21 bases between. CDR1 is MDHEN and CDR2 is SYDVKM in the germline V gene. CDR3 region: CASSPINTAVGEQYF. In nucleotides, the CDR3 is TGTGCCAGCAGTCCAATTAACACGGCCGTGGGGGAGCAGTACTTC.

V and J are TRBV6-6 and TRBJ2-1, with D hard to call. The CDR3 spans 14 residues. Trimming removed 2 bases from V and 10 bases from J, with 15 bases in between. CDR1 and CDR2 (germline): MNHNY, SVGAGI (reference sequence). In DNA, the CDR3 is TGTGCCAGCAGTTACGGGTCTACACGAAGCGAGCAGTTCTTC. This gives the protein CASSYGSTRSEQFF.

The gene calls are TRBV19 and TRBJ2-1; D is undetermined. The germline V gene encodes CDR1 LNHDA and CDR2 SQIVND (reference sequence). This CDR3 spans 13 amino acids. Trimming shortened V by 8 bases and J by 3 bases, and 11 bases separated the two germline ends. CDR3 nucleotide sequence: TGTGCCAGTCGCTCTCGCAACTACAATGAGCAGTTCTTC. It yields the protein CASRSRNYNEQFF.

CDR3 amino acids: CASGLSSSYEQYF. The DNA for the CDR3 is TGTGCTAGTGGTTTGAGCTCCTCCTACGAGCAGTACTTC. The chain employs TRBV12-5 and TRBJ2-7, with D hard to call. The V and J ends lost 2 bases and 0 bases respectively, with 5 bases between them. Germline CDR1 is LGHNT and CDR2 is FRNRAP. This CDR3 has 13 residues.

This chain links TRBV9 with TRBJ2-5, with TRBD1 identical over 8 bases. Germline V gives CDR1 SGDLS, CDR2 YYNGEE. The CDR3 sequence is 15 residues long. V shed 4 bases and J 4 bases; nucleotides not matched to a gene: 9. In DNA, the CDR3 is TGTGCCAGCAGCCCGCGGACAGGGTTGAGAGAGACCCAGTACTTC. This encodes CASSPRTGLRETQYF.

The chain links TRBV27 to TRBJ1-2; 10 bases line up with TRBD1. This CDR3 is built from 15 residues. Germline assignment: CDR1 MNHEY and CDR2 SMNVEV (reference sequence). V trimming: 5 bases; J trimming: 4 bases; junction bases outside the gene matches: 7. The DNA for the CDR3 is TGTGCCAGCAGTCGGGACAGGGGCGCCTTCTATGGCTACACCTTC. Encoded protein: CASSRDRGAFYGYTF.

For the CDR3, the DNA is TGCGCCAGCAGCCAGGGGGACAGGGGCTCCTACAATGAGCAGTTCTTC. Protein sequence: CASSQGDRGSYNEQFF. The chain couples TRBV4-1 to TRBJ2-1; the match to TRBD1 covers 10 bases. V lost 3 bases to trimming and J lost 0 bases; unmatched junction nucleotides: 2. Per the germline V gene, CDR1 is MGHRA and CDR2 is YSYEKL. The CDR3 has 16 amino acids.

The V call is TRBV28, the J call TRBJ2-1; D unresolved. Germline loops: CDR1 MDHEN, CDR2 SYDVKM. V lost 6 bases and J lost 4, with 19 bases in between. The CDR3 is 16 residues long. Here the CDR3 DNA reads TGTGCCAGCAGGACTGACGATGACCCATCTTACAATGAGCAGTTCTTC. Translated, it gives CASRTDDDPSYNEQFF.

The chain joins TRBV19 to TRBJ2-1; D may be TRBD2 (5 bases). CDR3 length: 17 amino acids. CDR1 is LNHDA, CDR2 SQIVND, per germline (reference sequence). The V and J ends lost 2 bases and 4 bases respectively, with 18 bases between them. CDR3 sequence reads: CASSIKLASWVYNEQFF. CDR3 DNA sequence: TGTGCCAGTAGTATAAAGTTGGCTAGCTGGGTGTACAATGAGCAGTTCTTC.

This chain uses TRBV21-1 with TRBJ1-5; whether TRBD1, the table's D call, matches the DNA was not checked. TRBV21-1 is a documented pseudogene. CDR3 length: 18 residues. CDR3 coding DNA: TGTGCCAGCTCACGACAGGGTCCGGGACACGATAGCAATCAGCCCCAGCATTTT. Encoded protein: CASSRQGPGHDSNQPQHF.

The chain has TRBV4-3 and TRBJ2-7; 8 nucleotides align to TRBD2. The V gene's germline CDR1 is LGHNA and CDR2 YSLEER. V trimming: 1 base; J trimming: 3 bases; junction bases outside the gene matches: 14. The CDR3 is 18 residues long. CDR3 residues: CASSQVLPTGLDLYEQYF. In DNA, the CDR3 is TGCGCCAGCAGCCAAGTACTGCCCACGGGACTAGATCTCTACGAGCAGTACTTC.

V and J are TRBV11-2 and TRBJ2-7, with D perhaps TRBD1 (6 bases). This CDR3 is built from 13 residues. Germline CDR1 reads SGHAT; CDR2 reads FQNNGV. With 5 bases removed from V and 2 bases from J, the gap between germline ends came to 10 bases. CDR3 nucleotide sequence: TGTGCCAGCAGCCCCGGACAGACCTACGAGCAGTACTTC. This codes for CASSPGQTYEQYF.

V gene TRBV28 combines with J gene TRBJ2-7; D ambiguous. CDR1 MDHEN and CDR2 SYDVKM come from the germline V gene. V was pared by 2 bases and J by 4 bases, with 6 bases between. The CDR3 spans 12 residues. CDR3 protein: CASSLIGYEQYF. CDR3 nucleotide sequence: TGTGCCAGCAGTTTAATCGGGTACGAGCAGTACTTC.

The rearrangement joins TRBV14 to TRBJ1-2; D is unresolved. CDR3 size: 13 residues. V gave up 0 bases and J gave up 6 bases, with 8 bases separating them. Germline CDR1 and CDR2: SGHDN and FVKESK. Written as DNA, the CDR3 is TGTGCCAGCAGCCAAGATGGGTTGCATGGCTACACCTTC. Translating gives CASSQDGLHGYTF.

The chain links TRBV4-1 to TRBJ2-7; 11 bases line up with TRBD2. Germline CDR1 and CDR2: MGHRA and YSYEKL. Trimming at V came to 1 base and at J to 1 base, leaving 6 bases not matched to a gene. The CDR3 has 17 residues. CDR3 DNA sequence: TGCGCCAGCAGCCAAGGACTAGCGGGATCCCCTTCCTACGAGCAGTACTTC. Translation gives CASSQGLAGSPSYEQYF.

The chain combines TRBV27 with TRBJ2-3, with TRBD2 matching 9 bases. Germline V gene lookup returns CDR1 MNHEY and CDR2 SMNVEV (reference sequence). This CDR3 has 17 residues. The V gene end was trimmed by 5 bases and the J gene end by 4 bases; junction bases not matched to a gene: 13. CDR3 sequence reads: CASSPPFSGRASDTQYF. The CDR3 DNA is TGTGCCAGCAGTCCCCCCTTTAGCGGGAGAGCCTCAGATACGCAGTATTTT.

This CDR3 reads CASRPDGGLTDTQYF. The CDR3 nucleotides are TGTGCCAGCAGACCGGACGGGGGACTCACAGATACGCAGTATTTT. The V gene is TRBV7-2, the J gene TRBJ2-3; tentatively, D is TRBD2 (6 bases). Trimming pared 6 bases from V and 2 bases from J, leaving 15 bases between. CDR3 length: 15 residues. The germline CDR1 and CDR2 sequences are SGHTA and FQGNSA.

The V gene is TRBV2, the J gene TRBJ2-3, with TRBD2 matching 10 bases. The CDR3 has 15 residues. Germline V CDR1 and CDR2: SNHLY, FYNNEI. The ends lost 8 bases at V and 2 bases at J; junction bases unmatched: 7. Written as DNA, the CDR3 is TGTGCCAGCTTGGCTAGCGGGGGACTCACAGATACGCAGTATTTT. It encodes CASLASGGLTDTQYF.

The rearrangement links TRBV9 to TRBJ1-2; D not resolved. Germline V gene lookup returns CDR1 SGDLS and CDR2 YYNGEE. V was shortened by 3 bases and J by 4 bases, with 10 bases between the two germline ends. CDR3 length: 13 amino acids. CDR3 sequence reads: CASSGLAAYGYTF. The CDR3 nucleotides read TGTGCCAGCAGCGGGCTGGCCGCCTATGGCTACACCTTC.

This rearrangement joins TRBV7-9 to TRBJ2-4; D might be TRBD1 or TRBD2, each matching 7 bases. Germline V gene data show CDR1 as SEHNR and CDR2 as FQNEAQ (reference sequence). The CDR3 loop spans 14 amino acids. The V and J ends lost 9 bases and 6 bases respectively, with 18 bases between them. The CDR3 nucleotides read TGTGCCAGTGATCTGGCAGGGGGGGGAAACATTCAGTACTTC. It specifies CASDLAGGGNIQYF. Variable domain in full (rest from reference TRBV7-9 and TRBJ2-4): DTGVSQNPRHKITKRGQNVTFRCDPISEHNRLYWYRQTLGQGPEFLTYFQNEAQLEKSRLLSDRFSAERPKGSFSTLEIQRTEQGDSAMYLCASDLAGGGNIQYFGAGTRLSVL.

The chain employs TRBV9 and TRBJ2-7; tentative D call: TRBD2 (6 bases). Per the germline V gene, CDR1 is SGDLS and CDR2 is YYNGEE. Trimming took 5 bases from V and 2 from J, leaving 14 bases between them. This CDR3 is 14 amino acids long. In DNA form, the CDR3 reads TGTGCCAGCAGTGCCGCCGGGGGACCCTACGAGCAGTACTTC. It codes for CASSAAGGPYEQYF.

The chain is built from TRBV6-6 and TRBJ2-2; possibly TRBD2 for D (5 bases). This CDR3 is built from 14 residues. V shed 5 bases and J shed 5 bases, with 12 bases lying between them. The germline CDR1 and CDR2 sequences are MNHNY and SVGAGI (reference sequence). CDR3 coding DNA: TGTGCCAGCAGTACGGACTTCCCGACCGGGGAGCTGTTTTTT. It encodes CASSTDFPTGELFF.

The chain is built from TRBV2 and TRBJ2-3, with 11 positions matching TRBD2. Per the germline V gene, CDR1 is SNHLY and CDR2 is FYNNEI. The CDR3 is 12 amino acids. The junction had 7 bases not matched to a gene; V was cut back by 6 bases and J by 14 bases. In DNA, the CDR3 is TGTGCCAGCAGGGTACTAGCGGGAGTGGTGTATTTT. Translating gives CASRVLAGVVYF.

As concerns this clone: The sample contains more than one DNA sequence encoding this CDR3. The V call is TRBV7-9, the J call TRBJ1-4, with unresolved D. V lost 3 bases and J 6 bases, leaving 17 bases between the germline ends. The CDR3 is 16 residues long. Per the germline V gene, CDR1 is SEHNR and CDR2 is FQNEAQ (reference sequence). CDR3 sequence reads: CASSFDRLRLDEKLFF. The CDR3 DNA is TGTGCCAGCAGCTTTGATCGGCTGAGGCTCGATGAAAAACTGTTTTTT. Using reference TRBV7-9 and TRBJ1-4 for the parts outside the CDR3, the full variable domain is DTGVSQNPRHKITKRGQNVTFRCDPISEHNRLYWYRQTLGQGPEFLTYFQNEAQLEKSRLLSDRFSAERPKGSFSTLEIQRTEQGDSAMYLCASSFDRLRLDEKLFFGSGTQLSVL.

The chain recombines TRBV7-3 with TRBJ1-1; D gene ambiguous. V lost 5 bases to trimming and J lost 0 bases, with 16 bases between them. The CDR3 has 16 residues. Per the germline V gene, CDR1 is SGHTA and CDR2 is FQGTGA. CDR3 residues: CASSPRHDRMNTEAFF. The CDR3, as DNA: TGTGCCAGCAGCCCTAGACATGACCGAATGAACACTGAAGCTTTCTTT.

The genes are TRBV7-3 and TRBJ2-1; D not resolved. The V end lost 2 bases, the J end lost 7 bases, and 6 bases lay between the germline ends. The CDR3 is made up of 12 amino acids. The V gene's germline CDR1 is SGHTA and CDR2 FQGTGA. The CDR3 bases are TGTGCCAGCAGCTTAGGCGCGAATGAGCAGTTCTTC. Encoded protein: CASSLGANEQFF.

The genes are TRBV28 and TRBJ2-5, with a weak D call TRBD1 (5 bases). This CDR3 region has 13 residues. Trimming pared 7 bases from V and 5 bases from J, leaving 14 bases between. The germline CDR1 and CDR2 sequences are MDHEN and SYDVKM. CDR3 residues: CASTNTGWETQYF. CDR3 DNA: TGTGCCAGCACCAATACAGGTTGGGAGACCCAGTACTTC.

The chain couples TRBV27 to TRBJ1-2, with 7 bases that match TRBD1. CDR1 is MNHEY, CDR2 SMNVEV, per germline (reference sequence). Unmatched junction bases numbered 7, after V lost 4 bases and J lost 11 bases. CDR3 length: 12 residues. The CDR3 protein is CASSSNRGGYTF. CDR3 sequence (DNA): TGTGCCAGCAGTTCCAACAGGGGAGGTTACACCTTC.

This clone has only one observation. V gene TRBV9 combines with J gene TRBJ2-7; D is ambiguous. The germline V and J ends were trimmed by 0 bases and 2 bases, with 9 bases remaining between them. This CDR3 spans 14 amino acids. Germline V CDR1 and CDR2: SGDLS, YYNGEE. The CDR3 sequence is CASSVGEITYEQYF. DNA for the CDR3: TGTGCCAGCAGCGTAGGGGAAATAACCTACGAGCAGTACTTC. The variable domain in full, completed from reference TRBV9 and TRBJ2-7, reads DSGVTQTPKHLITATGQRVTLRCSPRSGDLSVYWYQQSLDQGLQFLIQYYNGEERAKGNILERFSAQQFPDLHSELNLSSLELGDSALYFCASSVGEITYEQYFGPGTRLTVT.